This T cell receptor (beta chain) was identified in a study of shared clonotypes between healthy human individuals. In the study overall: Aged between 18 and 49, the donors were two women and three men.

Germline V lookup: CDR1 GTSNPN, CDR2 SVGIG (reference sequence). This CDR3 has 12 amino acids. V lost 2 bases and J 6 bases, leaving 8 bases between the germline ends. Some clones are missing from TCRdb's copy, which holds only in-frame ones; the method was immunoSEQ multiplex PCR. The repertoire has over 1.5 million clones, about 98% of them found once; the top ten carry about 0.45%. The sequence came from a man under 40 in good health. Material: naive CD4+ T cells sorted from blood. Subset denoted: CD45RA+ positively selected. The gene calls are TRBV30 and TRBJ1-5; D remains ambiguous. CDR3 loop: CAWSPPFQPQHF. CDR3 nucleotide sequence: TGTGCCTGGAGTCCACCCTTTCAGCCCCAGCATTTT.